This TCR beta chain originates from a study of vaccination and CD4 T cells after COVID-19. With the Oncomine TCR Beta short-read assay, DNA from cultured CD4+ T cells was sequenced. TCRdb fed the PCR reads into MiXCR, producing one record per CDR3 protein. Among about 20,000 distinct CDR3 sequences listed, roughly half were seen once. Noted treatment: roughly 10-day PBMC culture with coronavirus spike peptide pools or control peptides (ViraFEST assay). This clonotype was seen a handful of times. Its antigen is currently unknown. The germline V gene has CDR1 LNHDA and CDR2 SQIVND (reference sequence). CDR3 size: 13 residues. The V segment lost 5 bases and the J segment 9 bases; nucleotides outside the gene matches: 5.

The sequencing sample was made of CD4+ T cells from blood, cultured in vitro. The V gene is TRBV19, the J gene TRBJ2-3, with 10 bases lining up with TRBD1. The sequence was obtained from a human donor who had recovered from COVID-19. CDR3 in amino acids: CASSPGTGETQYF. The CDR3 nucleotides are TGTGCCAGTAGTCCCGGGACAGGGGAAACGCAGTATTTT.